This T cell receptor beta chain stems from a study of response to subunit inactivated influenza vaccine (dated by TCRdb to 2017 to 2018). Study-level background: The study used deep quantitative T cell receptor repertoire profiling to track responses to a trivalent subunit inactivated influenza vaccine. What the authors observed across the whole study: It was suggested by the authors that each seasonal influenza vaccination may recruit only a limited number of new T cells.

Concerning this clonotype: It has no known antigen specificity. Within one base of it there is no much larger clone, and no base qualities were kept.

Trimming leaves V shorter by 4 bases and J shorter by 2 bases, with the junction holding 12 bases beyond the gene matches. Measured from the cysteine to the phenylalanine, the CDR3 is 17 residues long. Only the CDR3 DNA stays, 51 bases, in frame from base 1. The germline V gene sets CDR1 to MNHEY and CDR2 to SVGAGI. Receptor libraries were prepared by RT-PCR. TCRdb names Illumina HiSeq 2500 as the instrument used. In TCRdb, the public reads were trimmed at Q25 with fastp and aligned with MiXCR, with productive beta chains retained. Duplicate CDR3 protein sequences are folded into a single record with the most common DNA and genes. The sample yields fewer than 600,000 distinct CDR3 sequences; approximately 7.8% were counted once. The ten most abundant clones make up about 12% of the sample.

Material: PBMCs from blood, obtained 23 months after vaccination. This clonotype was sampled from a man between 50 and 69 years old who received an inactivated influenza vaccine. Donor details come from another sample of the same person, matched by shared clones. This sequence uses TRBV6-5 and TRBJ2-7; TRBD2 lines up with 9 middle nucleotides. The nucleotide sequence is given as TGTGCCAGCAGTTCGGCTACTAGCGGGTTCCTAACCTACGAGCAGTACTTC. Its translation reads: CASSSATSGFLTYEQYF.